The rows below give T cell receptor beta chains drawn from one sample of a study of blood T cell repertoires in COVID-19. Here immunoSEQ multiplex PCR was the method, and the copy in TCRdb shows in-frame clones only, minus some. The data show roughly 100,000 clones, around four fifths seen once. Sequencing was carried out using peripheral blood. The receptors here all came from a human donor in a cohort sampled during active COVID-19. CDR3s include the opening cysteine and the closing phenylalanine or tryptophan. D genes are given only for firm matches. Not all rows give a size; the values are once, few, many and, for expanded clones, a class.

>TRBV9|TRBD1|TRBJ2-3|once
CASSVDPRGGLSDTQYF
TGTGCCAGCAGCGTAGACCCCCGAGGGGGCCTTTCAGATACGCAGTATTTT
>TRBV5-1|TRBD1|TRBJ1-2|-
CASSRTGDYGYTF
TGCGCCAGCAGTAGAACAGGGGACTATGGCTACACCTTC
>TRBV6-2/TRBV6-3|TRBD2|TRBJ2-1|-
CASSPGGAVFDEQFF
TGTGCCAGCAGTCCCGGGGGGGCCGTGTTCGATGAGCAGTTCTTC
>TRBV30|TRBD1|TRBJ1-6|-
CAWSVRRTGANSPLHF
TGTGCCTGGAGTGTAAGGAGGACAGGGGCTAATTCACCCCTCCACTTT
>TRBV9|TRBD2|TRBJ2-1|-
CASSTGLAGGRGNNEQFF
TGTGCCAGCAGCACGGGACTAGCGGGGGGAAGGGGGAACAATGAGCAGTTCTTC
>TRBV5-4|TRBD1|TRBJ1-2|once
CASSPPTGEYGYTF
TGTGCCAGCAGCCCCCCGACAGGGGAATATGGCTACACCTTC
>TRBV30|-|TRBJ1-5|medium-sized
CAWSVGGDYHQPQHF
TGTGCCTGGAGTGTAGGGGGGGATTACCATCAGCCCCAGCATTTT
>TRBV5-1|-|TRBJ1-3|-
CASSLAPSQHGNTIYF
TGCGCCAGCAGCTTGGCCCCATCACAGCACGGAAACACCATATATTTT
>TRBV11-2|TRBD2|TRBJ2-3|-
CASRTKTSDEADTQYF
TGTGCCAGCAGAACCAAGACTAGCGATGAAGCAGATACGCAGTATTTT
>TRBV5-1|-|TRBJ2-3|-
CASSWGRGGESTDTQYF
TGCGCCAGCAGCTGGGGTCGGGGCGGGGAGAGCACAGATACGCAGTATTTT
>TRBV7-3|TRBD2|TRBJ2-2|once
CASSHSRSSGGATGELFF
TGTGCCAGCAGCCATTCGCGGTCTAGCGGGGGGGCCACCGGGGAGCTGTTTTTT
>TRBV5-1|-|TRBJ2-1|-
CASSSAVGANEQFF
TGCGCCAGCAGCTCGGCTGTAGGAGCGAACGAGCAGTTCTTC
>TRBV5-5|TRBD1|TRBJ1-2|-
CASSPGHVRVNWNRGGYTF
TGTGCCAGCAGCCCCGGACACGTTAGAGTTAACTGGAACAGGGGTGGCTACACCTTC
>TRBV28|TRBD1|TRBJ2-7|-
CASSLIATGKAEQYF
TGTGCCAGCAGTTTAATTGCGACAGGGAAGGCCGAGCAGTACTTC
>TRBV7-9|TRBD1|TRBJ2-7|-
CASGTDLTYEQYF
TGTGCCAGCGGGACAGACCTAACCTACGAGCAGTACTTC
>TRBV18|-|TRBJ1-3|-
CASSPRVSGNTIYF
TGTGCCAGCTCACCCCGGGTCAGTGGAAACACCATATATTTT